This T cell receptor (beta chain) appears in the sequencing data of a study of patients with pleural tuberculosis. The sample holds a few counts of this clonotype. V dropped 6 bases and J dropped 8 bases, with 17 bases sitting between them. Germline loops: CDR1 SGHAT, CDR2 FQDESV (reference sequence). The CDR3 is made up of 14 amino acids. TCRdb independently ran MiXCR on the reads; one entry per CDR3 protein. The data show approximately 50,000 distinct CDR3 sequences, about 7.3% seen once. The rearrangement uses TRBV11-1 and TRBJ2-1; no clear D gene. The clonotype was recovered from a human donor with pleural tuberculosis. The CDR3: CASSQRDRPDEQFF. CDR3 sequence (DNA): TGTGCCAGCAGTCAAAGAGATAGACCCGATGAGCAGTTCTTC.